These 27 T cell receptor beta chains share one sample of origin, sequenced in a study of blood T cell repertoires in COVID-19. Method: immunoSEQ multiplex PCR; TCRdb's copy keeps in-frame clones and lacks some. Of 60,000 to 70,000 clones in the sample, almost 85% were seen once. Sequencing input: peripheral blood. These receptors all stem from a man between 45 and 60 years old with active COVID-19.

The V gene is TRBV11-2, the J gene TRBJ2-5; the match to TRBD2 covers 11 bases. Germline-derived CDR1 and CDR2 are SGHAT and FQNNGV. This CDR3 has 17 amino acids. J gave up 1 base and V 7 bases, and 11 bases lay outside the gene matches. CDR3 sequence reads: CASTKGGGLAVQETQYF. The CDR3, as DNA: TGTGCCAGCACGAAAGGGGGGGGACTAGCGGTCCAAGAGACCCAGTACTTC.

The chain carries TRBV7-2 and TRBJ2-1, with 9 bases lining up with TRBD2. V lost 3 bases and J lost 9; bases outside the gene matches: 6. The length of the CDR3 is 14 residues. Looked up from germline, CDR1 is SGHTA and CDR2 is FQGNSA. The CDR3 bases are TGTGCCAGCAGCTTCGGCGGGGGGGCCACTGAGCAGTTCTTC. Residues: CASSFGGGATEQFF.

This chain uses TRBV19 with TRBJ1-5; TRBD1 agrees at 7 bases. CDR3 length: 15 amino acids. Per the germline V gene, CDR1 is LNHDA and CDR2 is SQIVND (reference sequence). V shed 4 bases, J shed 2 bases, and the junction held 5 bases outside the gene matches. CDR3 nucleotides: TGTGCCAGTAGTACTAACAGGGGAGGCAATCAGCCCCAGCATTTT. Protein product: CASSTNRGGNQPQHF.

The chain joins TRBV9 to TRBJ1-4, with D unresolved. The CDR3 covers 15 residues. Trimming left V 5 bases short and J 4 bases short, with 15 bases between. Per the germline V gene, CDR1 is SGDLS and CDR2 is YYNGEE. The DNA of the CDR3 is TGTGCCAGCAGTACATCAGGCGTCCTTAATGAAAAACTGTTTTTT. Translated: CASSTSGVLNEKLFF.

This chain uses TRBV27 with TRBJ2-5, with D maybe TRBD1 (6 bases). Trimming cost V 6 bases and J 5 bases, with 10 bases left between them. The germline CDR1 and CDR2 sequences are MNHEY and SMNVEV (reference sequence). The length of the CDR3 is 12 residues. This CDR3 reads CASSTRGETQYF. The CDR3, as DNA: TGTGCCAGCAGCACGAGGGGGGAGACCCAGTACTTC.

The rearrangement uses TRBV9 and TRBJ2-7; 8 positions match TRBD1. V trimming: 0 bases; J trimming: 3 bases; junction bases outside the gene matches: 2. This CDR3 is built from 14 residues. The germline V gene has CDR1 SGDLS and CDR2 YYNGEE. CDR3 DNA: TGTGCCAGCAGCGTAGATGGACAGGGCTACGAGCAGTACTTC. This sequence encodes CASSVDGQGYEQYF.

CDR3 nucleotides: TGTGCCACCCGCGGGTTGGGCACCGGGGAGCTGTTTTTT. Protein: CATRGLGTGELFF. The chain recombines TRBV19 with TRBJ2-2; D possibly corresponds to TRBD2 (5 bases). The CDR3 totals 13 residues. Deletions cut 10 bases from V and 4 bases from J, with 13 bases between. CDR1 is LNHDA and CDR2 is SQIVND in the germline V gene (reference sequence).

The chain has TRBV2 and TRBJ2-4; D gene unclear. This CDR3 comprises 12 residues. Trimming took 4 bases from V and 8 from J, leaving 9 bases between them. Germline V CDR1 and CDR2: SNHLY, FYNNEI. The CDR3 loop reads CASSVEEYIQYF. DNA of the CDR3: TGTGCCAGCAGTGTTGAGGAGTACATTCAGTACTTC.

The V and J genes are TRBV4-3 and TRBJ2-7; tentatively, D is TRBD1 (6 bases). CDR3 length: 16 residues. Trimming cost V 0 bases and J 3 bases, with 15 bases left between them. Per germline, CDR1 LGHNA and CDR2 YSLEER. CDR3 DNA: TGCGCCAGCAGCCAAGATCTACAGGGAAGTATCTACGAGCAGTACTTC. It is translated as CASSQDLQGSIYEQYF.

CDR3 bases: TGTGCCAGCAGCCGGCTGCTGACTAGCGGGGGGGCCGATGAGCAGTTCTTC. Translation gives CASSRLLTSGGADEQFF. The chain uses TRBV7-2 and TRBJ2-1, with TRBD2 identical over 14 bases. The length of the CDR3 is 17 residues. Germline loops: CDR1 SGHTA, CDR2 FQGNSA. Trimming at V came to 5 bases and at J to 8 bases, leaving 11 bases not matched to a gene.

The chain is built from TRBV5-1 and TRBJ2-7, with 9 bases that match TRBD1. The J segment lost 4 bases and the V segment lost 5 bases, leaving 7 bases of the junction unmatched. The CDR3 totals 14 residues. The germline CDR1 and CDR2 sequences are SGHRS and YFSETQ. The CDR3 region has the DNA TGCGCCAGCAGTAGAGGGACAGGGTGGTACGAGCAGTACTTC. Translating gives CASSRGTGWYEQYF.

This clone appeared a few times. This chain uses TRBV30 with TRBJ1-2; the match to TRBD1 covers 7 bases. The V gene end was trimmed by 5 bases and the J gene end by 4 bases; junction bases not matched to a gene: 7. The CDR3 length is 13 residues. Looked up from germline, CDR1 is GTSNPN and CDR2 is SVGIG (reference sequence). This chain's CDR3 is CAWSRDRPYGYTF. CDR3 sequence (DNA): TGTGCCTGGTCTCGGGACAGACCCTATGGCTACACCTTC.

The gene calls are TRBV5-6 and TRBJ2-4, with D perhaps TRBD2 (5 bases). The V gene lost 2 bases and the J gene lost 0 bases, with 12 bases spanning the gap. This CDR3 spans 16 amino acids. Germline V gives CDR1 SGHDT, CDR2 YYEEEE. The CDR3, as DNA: TGTGCCAGCAGCTTTCGCGACTACCTAGCCAAAAACATTCAGTACTTC. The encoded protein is CASSFRDYLAKNIQYF.

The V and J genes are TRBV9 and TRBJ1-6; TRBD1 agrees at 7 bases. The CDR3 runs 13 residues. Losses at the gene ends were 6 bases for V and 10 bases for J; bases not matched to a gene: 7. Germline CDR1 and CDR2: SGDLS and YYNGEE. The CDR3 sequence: CASTRQGESPLHF. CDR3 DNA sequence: TGTGCCAGCACGCGACAGGGTGAATCACCCCTCCACTTT.

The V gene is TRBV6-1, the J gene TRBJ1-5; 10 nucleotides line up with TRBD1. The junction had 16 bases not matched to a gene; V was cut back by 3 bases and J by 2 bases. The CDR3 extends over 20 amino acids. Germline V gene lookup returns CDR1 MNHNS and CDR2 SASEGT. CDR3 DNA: TGTGCCAGCAGTGACCGGTCGGGACAGGGGAGGGCTGGGGGCAATCAGCCCCAGCATTTT. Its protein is CASSDRSGQGRAGGNQPQHF.

CDR3 nucleotide sequence: TGCGCCAGCAGCTTAGATGGGCACACGCAGTATTTT. Amino acid sequence: CASSLDGHTQYF. The rearrangement joins TRBV5-1 to TRBJ2-3, with D hard to call. The germline CDR1 and CDR2 sequences are SGHRS and YFSETQ. The V end lost 2 bases, the J end lost 9 bases, and 10 bases lay between the germline ends. The CDR3 is 12 residues long.

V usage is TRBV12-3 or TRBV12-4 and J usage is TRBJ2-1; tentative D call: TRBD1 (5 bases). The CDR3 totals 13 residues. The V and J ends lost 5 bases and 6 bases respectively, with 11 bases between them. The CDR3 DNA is TGTGCCAGCAGTCCGACAGAGCGCAATGAGCAGTTCTTC. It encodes CASSPTERNEQFF.

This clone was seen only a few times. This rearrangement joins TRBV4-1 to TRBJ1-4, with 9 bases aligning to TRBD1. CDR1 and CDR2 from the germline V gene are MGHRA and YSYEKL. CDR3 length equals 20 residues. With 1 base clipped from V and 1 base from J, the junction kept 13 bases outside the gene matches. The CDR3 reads CASSQGPRDRAFITNEKLFF. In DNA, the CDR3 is TGCGCCAGCAGCCAAGGTCCCCGGGACAGGGCTTTCATAACTAATGAAAAACTGTTTTTT.

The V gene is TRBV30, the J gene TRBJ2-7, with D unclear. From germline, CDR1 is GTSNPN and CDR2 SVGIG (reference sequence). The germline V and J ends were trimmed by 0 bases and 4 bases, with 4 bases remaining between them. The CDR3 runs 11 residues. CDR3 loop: CAWSVEYEQYF. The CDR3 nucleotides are TGTGCCTGGAGTGTAGAGTACGAGCAGTACTTC.

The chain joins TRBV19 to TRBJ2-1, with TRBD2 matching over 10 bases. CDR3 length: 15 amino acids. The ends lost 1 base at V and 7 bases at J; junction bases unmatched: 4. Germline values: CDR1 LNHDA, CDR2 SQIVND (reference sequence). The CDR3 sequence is CASSIGTSGANEQFF. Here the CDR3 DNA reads TGTGCCAGTAGTATAGGAACTAGCGGGGCTAATGAGCAGTTCTTC.

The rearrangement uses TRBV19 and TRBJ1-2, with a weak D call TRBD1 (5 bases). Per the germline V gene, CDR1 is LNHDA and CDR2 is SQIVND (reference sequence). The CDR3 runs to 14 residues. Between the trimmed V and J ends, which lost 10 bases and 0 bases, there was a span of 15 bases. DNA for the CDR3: TGTGCCACACGGTGGGGCAGGCCTAACTATGGCTACACCTTC. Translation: CATRWGRPNYGYTF.

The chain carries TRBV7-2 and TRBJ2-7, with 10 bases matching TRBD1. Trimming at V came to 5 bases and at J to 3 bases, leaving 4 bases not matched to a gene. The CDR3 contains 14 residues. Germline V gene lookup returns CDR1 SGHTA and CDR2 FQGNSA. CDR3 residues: CASSQGQGNYEQYF. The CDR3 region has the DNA TGTGCCAGCAGCCAGGGACAGGGGAACTACGAGCAGTACTTC.

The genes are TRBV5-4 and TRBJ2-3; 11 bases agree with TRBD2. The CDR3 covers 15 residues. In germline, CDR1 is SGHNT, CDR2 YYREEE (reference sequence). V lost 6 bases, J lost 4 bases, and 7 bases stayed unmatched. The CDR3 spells CASISSGRRADTQYF. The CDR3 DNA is TGTGCCAGCATTTCTAGCGGGAGGAGGGCAGATACGCAGTATTTT.

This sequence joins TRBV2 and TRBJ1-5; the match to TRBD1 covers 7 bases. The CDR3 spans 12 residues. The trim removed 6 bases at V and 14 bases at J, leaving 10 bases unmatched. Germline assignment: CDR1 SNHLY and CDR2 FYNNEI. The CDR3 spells CASRATGSLKHF. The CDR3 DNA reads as TGTGCCAGCAGGGCGACAGGGTCCCTGAAGCATTTT. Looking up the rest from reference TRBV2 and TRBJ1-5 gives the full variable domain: EPEVTQTPSHQVTQMGQEVILRCVPISNHLYFYWYRQILGQKVEFLVSFYNNEISEKSEIFDDQFSVERPDGSNFTLKIRSTKLEDSAMYFCASRATGSLKHFGDGTRLSIL.

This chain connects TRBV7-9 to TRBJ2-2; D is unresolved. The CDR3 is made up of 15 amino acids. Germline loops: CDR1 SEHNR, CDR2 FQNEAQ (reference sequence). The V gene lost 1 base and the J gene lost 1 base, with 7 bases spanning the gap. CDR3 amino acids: CASSLDTLNTGELFF. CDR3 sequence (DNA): TGTGCCAGCAGCTTAGACACCTTGAACACCGGGGAGCTGTTTTTT.

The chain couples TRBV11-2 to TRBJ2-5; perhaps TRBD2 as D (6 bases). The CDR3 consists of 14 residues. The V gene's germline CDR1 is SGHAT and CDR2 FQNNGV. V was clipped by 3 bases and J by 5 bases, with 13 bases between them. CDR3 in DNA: TGTGCCAGCAGCTTTAGCGGACATCCCGAGACCCAGTACTTC. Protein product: CASSFSGHPETQYF.

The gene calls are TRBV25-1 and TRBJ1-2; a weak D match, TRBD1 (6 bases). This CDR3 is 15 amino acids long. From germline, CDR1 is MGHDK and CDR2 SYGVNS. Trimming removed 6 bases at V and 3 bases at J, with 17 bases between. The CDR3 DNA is TGTGCCAGCAGCACCTCAGGGGCCAATTACTATGGCTACACCTTC. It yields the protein CASSTSGANYYGYTF.